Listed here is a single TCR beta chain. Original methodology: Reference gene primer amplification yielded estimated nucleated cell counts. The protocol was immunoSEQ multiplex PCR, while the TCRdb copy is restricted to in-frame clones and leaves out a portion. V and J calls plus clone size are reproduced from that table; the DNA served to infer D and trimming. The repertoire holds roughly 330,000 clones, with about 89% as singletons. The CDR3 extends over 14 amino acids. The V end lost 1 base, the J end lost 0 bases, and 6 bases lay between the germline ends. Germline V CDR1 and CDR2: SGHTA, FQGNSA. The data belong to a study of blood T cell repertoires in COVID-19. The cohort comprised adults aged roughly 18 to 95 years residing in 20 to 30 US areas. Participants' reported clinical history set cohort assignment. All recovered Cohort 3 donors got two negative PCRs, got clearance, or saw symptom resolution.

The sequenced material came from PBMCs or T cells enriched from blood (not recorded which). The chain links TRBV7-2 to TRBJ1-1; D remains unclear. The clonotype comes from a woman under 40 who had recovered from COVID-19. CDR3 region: CASSLGQLNTEAFF. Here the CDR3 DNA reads TGTGCCAGCAGCTTAGGGCAGTTGAACACTGAAGCTTTCTTT. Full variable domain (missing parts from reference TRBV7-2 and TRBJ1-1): GAGVSQSPSNKVTEKGKDVELRCDPISGHTALYWYRQSLGQGLEFLIYFQGNSAPDKSGLPSDRFSAERTGGSVSTLTIQRTQQEDSAVYLCASSLGQLNTEAFFGQGTRLTVV.